This entry concerns a single TCR beta chain. The sample comes from a study of blood T cell repertoires in COVID-19. Study-wide context: The study drew acute and convalescent COVID-19 samples from the United States, Italy and Spain.

The age range of participants was about 18 to 100 years, with residence in about two dozen US areas. In the original analysis: Estimated nucleated cell counts came from reference gene primer amplification. Sequencing used immunoSEQ multiplex PCR; TCRdb keeps in-frame clones, though not all of them. V, J and clone size were drawn from that table, and D and trimming were deduced from the DNA. The table shows some 260,000 clones, with around 80% occurring only once. This CDR3 contains 13 residues. Trimming left V 6 bases short and J 7 bases short, with 12 bases between. CDR1 is SNHLY and CDR2 is FYNNEI in the germline V gene.

Material for sequencing was PBMCs or T cells enriched from blood (not recorded which). This clonotype was obtained from a man aged 25-45 years with acute COVID-19. The chain has TRBV2 and TRBJ2-2; D perhaps matches TRBD1 (6 bases). This CDR3 reads CASRDRDIGELFF. As DNA, the CDR3 is TGTGCCAGCAGAGACCGGGACATCGGGGAGCTGTTTTTT. Full variable domain (rest looked up from reference TRBV2 and TRBJ2-2): EPEVTQTPSHQVTQMGQEVILRCVPISNHLYFYWYRQILGQKVEFLVSFYNNEISEKSEIFDDQFSVERPDGSNFTLKIRSTKLEDSAMYFCASRDRDIGELFFGEGSRLTVL.